Below are 32 T cell receptor beta chains sequenced from a single sample in a study of blood T cells in healthy people across ages. Alongside a J-beta primer mix, a sample-barcoded 5' primer served in a second PCR lasting roughly 6 to 11 cycles. TCRdb itself ran the 5' RACE reads through MiXCR, one entry per CDR3 protein. The profile shows 1.8 million or so distinct CDR3 sequences, 39% of them singletons. The sample comprised blood. These receptors were obtained from a human donor in good health.

V gene TRBV7-6 combines with J gene TRBJ2-1; D is possibly TRBD2 (5 bases). CDR1 and CDR2 (germline): SGHVS, FNYEAQ. The germline V and J ends were trimmed by 1 base and 1 base, with 17 bases remaining between them. The CDR3 has 18 residues. The CDR3, as DNA: TGTGCCAGCAGCTTAGGGGCTTACCGGGGTGGGTCCTACAATGAGCAGTTCTTC. As protein: CASSLGAYRGGSYNEQFF.

The chain employs TRBV7-2 and TRBJ2-7; tentative D call: TRBD1 (6 bases). V shed 8 bases and J shed 2 bases, with 16 bases lying between them. Germline-derived CDR1 and CDR2 are SGHTA and FQGNSA. There are 14 residues in the CDR3. CDR3 sequence reads: CASGVRAGAYEQYF. CDR3 bases: TGTGCCAGCGGGGTGCGGGCAGGGGCCTACGAGCAGTACTTC.

The chain has TRBV4-3 and TRBJ2-4; the D is unclear. The last part of the DNA fits TRBJ2-5 better; the J call may be wrong. Germline CDR1 is LGHNA and CDR2 is YSLEER. The CDR3 has 13 residues. This CDR3 reads CASSQELDPTQYF. The CDR3, as DNA: TGCGCCAGCAGCCAAGAGTTGGATCCGACCCAGTACTTC.

The J gene is TRBJ1-2, the V gene TRBV7-2; a weak D match, TRBD1 (5 bases). The V end was cut by 5 bases, the J end by 4 bases, with 11 bases between. The CDR3 runs to 13 residues. CDR1 SGHTA and CDR2 FQGNSA come from the germline V gene. This CDR3 reads CASSQRGAYGYTF. The CDR3 bases are TGTGCCAGCAGCCAGCGTGGGGCCTATGGCTACACCTTC.

The genes are TRBV6-5 and TRBJ2-7, with TRBD2 identical over 8 bases. Germline V gene lookup returns CDR1 MNHEY and CDR2 SVGAGI. The CDR3 is made up of 17 amino acids. The V and J ends lost 0 bases and 1 base, in that order; junction bases with no gene match: 8. The CDR3 here is CASSYSSGVGNSYEQYF. The CDR3 DNA sequence: TGTGCCAGCAGTTACTCTAGCGGGGTCGGGAATTCCTACGAGCAGTACTTC.

The chain couples TRBV28 to TRBJ1-4; TRBD1 is a possible D gene (5 bases). In germline, CDR1 is MDHEN, CDR2 SYDVKM. The CDR3 consists of 15 residues. Trimming took off 6 bases at V and 3 bases at J, with 14 bases between the two ends. CDR3 sequence: CASRPRGEANEKLFF. DNA of the CDR3: TGTGCCAGCAGACCCCGGGGGGAAGCTAATGAAAAACTGTTTTTT.

There are a few counts of this clonotype. The chain couples TRBV4-3 to TRBJ1-3; D not certain. Germline V lookup: CDR1 LGHNA, CDR2 YSLEER. Trimming cost V 0 bases and J 7 bases, with 13 bases left between them. This CDR3 comprises 15 residues. CDR3 nucleotide sequence: TGCGCCAGCAGCCAAGAGGTCTCTTCGCGGAACACCATATATTTT. It yields the protein CASSQEVSSRNTIYF.

The genes are TRBV7-9 and TRBJ2-6, with 7 bases that match TRBD1. The length of the CDR3 is 17 residues. V was pared by 5 bases and J by 0 bases, with 7 bases of the junction left unmatched. Germline V CDR1 and CDR2: SEHNR, FQNEAQ (reference sequence). CDR3 sequence reads: CASSDRAGGSGANVLTF. Written as DNA, the CDR3 is TGTGCCAGCAGCGATAGGGCAGGGGGCTCTGGGGCCAACGTCCTGACTTTC.

This clonotype was counted a few times. The chain couples TRBV12-3 or TRBV12-4 to TRBJ1-5; no definite D call. This CDR3 is built from 15 residues. Trimming shortened V by 6 bases and J by 6 bases, and 18 bases separated the two germline ends. Here the CDR3 DNA reads TGTGCCAGCAGCCGAGCGGGCTCAGGAGGTCAGCCCCAGCATTTT. As protein: CASSRAGSGGQPQHF.

A note on this clonotype: The junction and the germline gene differ at one end; a read error may be behind it. CDR3 DNA: TGTGATAGTGGGACCATAAGCTCCTATAATTCACCCCTCCACTTT. It is translated as CDSGTISSYNSPLHF. V usage is TRBV12-5 and J usage is TRBJ1-6, with TRBD1 as a possible D gene (5 bases). The CDR3 is 15 amino acids. CDR1 is LGHNT and CDR2 is FRNRAP in the germline V gene.

The CDR3 sequence: CSAGRYTEVMNTEAFF. CDR3 coding DNA: TGCAGTGCTGGCCGATATACAGAGGTTATGAACACTGAAGCTTTCTTT. J is TRBJ1-1 and V is TRBV20-1; D gene unclear. The CDR3 spans 16 residues. Germline loops: CDR1 DFQATT, CDR2 SNEGSKA (reference sequence). Trimming took off 5 bases at V and 0 bases at J, with 19 bases between the two ends.

V gene TRBV10-3 combines with J gene TRBJ2-5; TRBD2 agrees at 16 bases. This CDR3 is 17 amino acids long. Germline V gives CDR1 ENHRY, CDR2 SYGVKD. The ends lost 5 bases at V and 5 bases at J; junction bases unmatched: 8. This CDR3 is CAISTGTSGGGVETQYF. The DNA of the CDR3 is TGTGCCATCAGTACCGGGACTAGCGGGGGGGGTGTGGAGACCCAGTACTTC.

This clonotype occurred a few times. The chain employs TRBV20-1 and TRBJ2-7; D may match TRBD1 or TRBD2 (5 bases each). Germline values: CDR1 DFQATT, CDR2 SNEGSKA (reference sequence). This CDR3 region has 15 residues. Deletions cut 5 bases from V and 2 bases from J, with 19 bases between. For the CDR3, the DNA is TGCAGTGCTCTCCTGGGCCCGAGGGGCCCCTACGAGCAGTACTTC. It encodes CSALLGPRGPYEQYF.

This chain connects TRBV7-3 to TRBJ2-5; D possibly corresponds to TRBD1 (5 bases). The closer fit of TRBJ2-7 to the DNA end suggests the J call may be wrong. The CDR3 spans 13 residues. CDR1 and CDR2 (germline): SGHTA, FQGTGA. The CDR3 loop is CASSFGQGHEQYF. The DNA of the CDR3 is TGTGCCAGCAGCTTCGGCCAGGGCCACGAGCAGTACTTC.

CDR3 coding DNA: TGTGCCAGCAGTGGATCCTTCGGTCCTGGAAACACCATATATTTT. Protein: CASSGSFGPGNTIYF. This sequence joins TRBV6-1 and TRBJ1-3; D gene uncertain. The CDR3 contains 15 residues. The ends were cut back, 4 bases at V and 2 bases at J, with 12 bases in the middle. CDR1 and CDR2 (germline): MNHNS, SASEGT.

V and J are TRBV5-1 and TRBJ2-5, with 7 bases identical to TRBD2. V lost 0 bases and J lost 2; bases outside the gene matches: 22. CDR1 and CDR2 from the germline V gene are SGHRS and YFSETQ. This CDR3 has 21 residues. The CDR3: CASSLEPITILSSGSQETQYF. The DNA for the CDR3 is TGCGCCAGCAGCTTGGAACCGATAACCATCCTGTCTAGCGGATCACAAGAGACCCAGTACTTC.

This clonotype was observed a few times. V is TRBV13 and J is TRBJ2-4; TRBD1 agrees at 7 bases. The DNA matches TRBJ2-7 better at its end, which makes the J call doubtful. Germline V gene sequence: CDR1 PRHDT, CDR2 FYEKMQ (reference sequence). The CDR3 covers 17 residues. CDR3 protein: CASSLGQGTAKKGEQYF. The CDR3 DNA reads TGTGCCAGCAGCTTAGGACAAGGGACAGCTAAGAAAGGCGAGCAGTACTTC.

The gene calls are TRBV7-9 and TRBJ1-2, with 9 positions matching TRBD1. This CDR3 has 16 amino acids. Germline V gene data show CDR1 as SEHNR and CDR2 as FQNEAQ (reference sequence). The V segment lost 2 bases and the J segment 6 bases; nucleotides outside the gene matches: 10. The CDR3 region has the DNA TGTGCCAGCAGCTTATCGGCGGGACAGGGTAAAAATGGCTACACCTTC. It codes for CASSLSAGQGKNGYTF.

A few counts support this clonotype. V gene TRBV15 combines with J gene TRBJ2-1, with D tentatively TRBD1 (5 bases). This CDR3 comprises 15 residues. CDR1 and CDR2 from the germline V gene are LNHNV and YYDKDF (reference sequence). Between the trimmed V and J ends, which lost 8 bases and 8 bases, there was a span of 22 bases. CDR3 region: CATSSEAQGWDEQFF. The CDR3 DNA follows: TGTGCCACCTCCTCCGAGGCCCAGGGTTGGGATGAGCAGTTCTTC. The full variable domain, its missing parts supplied by reference TRBV15 and TRBJ2-1, is DAMVIQNPRYQVTQFGKPVTLSCSQTLNHNVMYWYQQKSSQAPKLLFHYYDKDFNNEADTPDNFQSRRPNTSFCFLDIRSPGLGDTAMYLCATSSEAQGWDEQFFGPGTRLTVL.

Many counts were recorded for this clonotype. The chain is built from TRBV29-1 and TRBJ1-4; D gene ambiguous. Looked up from germline, CDR1 is SQVTM and CDR2 is ANQGSEA. The V end was cut by 3 bases, the J end by 7 bases, with 15 bases between. There are 14 residues in the CDR3. CDR3 residues: CSVDSAGGGEKLFF. For the CDR3, the DNA is TGCAGCGTTGACTCGGCGGGTGGTGGTGAAAAACTGTTTTTT. The full variable domain, completed using reference TRBV29-1 and TRBJ1-4, is SAVISQKPSRDICQRGTSLTIQCQVDSQVTMMFWYRQQPGQSLTLIATANQGSEATYESGFVIDKFPISRPNLTFSTLTVSNMSPEDSSIYLCSVDSAGGGEKLFFGSGTQLSVL.

A few counts support this clonotype. The rearrangement joins TRBV29-1 to TRBJ1-2, with 8 bases that match TRBD1. This CDR3 has 12 residues. Germline CDR1 and CDR2: SQVTM and ANQGSEA. V shed 4 bases, J shed 6 bases, and the junction held 4 bases outside the gene matches. CDR3 DNA: TGCAGCGTTGGTGACAGGGGAAATGGCTACACCTTC. The encoded protein is CSVGDRGNGYTF.

CDR3: CASSLPRFTDTQYF. Here the CDR3 DNA reads TGTGCCAGCAGCTTGCCGAGATTTACAGATACGCAGTATTTT. The V gene is TRBV5-4, the J gene TRBJ2-3, with unresolved D. Germline V gene sequence: CDR1 SGHNT, CDR2 YYREEE (reference sequence). The germline V and J ends were trimmed by 1 base and 3 bases, with 9 bases remaining between them. This CDR3 spans 14 amino acids.

The chain uses TRBV29-1 and TRBJ2-1; D not certain. The V end lost 3 bases, the J end lost 0 bases, and 15 bases lay between the germline ends. This CDR3 contains 16 residues. CDR1 SQVTM and CDR2 ANQGSEA come from the germline V gene. Written as DNA, the CDR3 is TGCAGCGTTGAGGGCAGCCACCCGAGCTCCTACAATGAGCAGTTCTTC. This encodes CSVEGSHPSSYNEQFF.

The rearrangement uses TRBV6-2 or TRBV6-3 and TRBJ2-3; TRBD1 matches at 10 bases. The CDR3 has 18 residues. CDR1 and CDR2 (germline): MNHEY, SVGEGT. Trimming at V came to 2 bases and at J to 2 bases, leaving 10 bases not matched to a gene. The CDR3 spells CASSYTPGQGVVTDTQYF. CDR3 nucleotide sequence: TGTGCCAGCAGTTACACCCCAGGACAGGGGGTAGTCACAGATACGCAGTATTTT.

The table lists this clonotype with a few counts. The chain has TRBV12-5 and TRBJ1-1; 10 positions match TRBD1. The trim removed 3 bases at V and 1 base at J, leaving 5 bases unmatched. From germline, CDR1 is LGHNT and CDR2 FRNRAP. This CDR3 contains 16 residues. The CDR3 DNA sequence: TGTGCTAGTGGTTTTGGGACAGGGGAGGAGAACACTGAAGCTTTCTTT. It yields the protein CASGFGTGEENTEAFF.

The V gene is TRBV6-2 or TRBV6-3, the J gene TRBJ1-4, with D possibly being TRBD1 (6 bases). V gave up 2 bases and J gave up 3 bases, with 10 bases separating them. The CDR3 sequence is 15 residues long. Per germline, CDR1 MNHEY and CDR2 SVGEGT. The CDR3 region is CASSYVGQPNEKLFF. As DNA, the CDR3 is TGTGCCAGCAGTTACGTGGGACAACCTAATGAAAAACTGTTTTTT.

This clonotype was counted only a few times. The chain joins TRBV7-2 to TRBJ2-7; 9 bases match TRBD2. The germline gives CDR1 SGHTA, CDR2 FQGNSA. Losses at the gene ends were 5 bases for V and 2 bases for J; bases not matched to a gene: 7. This CDR3 has 15 amino acids. Here the CDR3 DNA reads TGTGCCAGCAGCCCTACGGGACTAGCAACCTACGAGCAGTACTTC. It specifies CASSPTGLATYEQYF.

A few counts support this clonotype. The genes are TRBV29-1 and TRBJ2-5; D remains ambiguous. Trimming removed 4 bases at V and 1 base at J, with 7 bases between. This CDR3 contains 12 residues. CDR1 is SQVTM and CDR2 is ANQGSEA in the germline V gene. CDR3 loop: CSVGGPQETQYF. CDR3 DNA: TGCAGCGTTGGAGGCCCCCAAGAGACCCAGTACTTC.

In DNA, the CDR3 is TGTGCCAGCAGTCGACTAGACAGGGGTACGCAGTATTTT. It encodes CASSRLDRGTQYF. The chain employs TRBV6-4 and TRBJ2-3, with 8 bases that match TRBD1. The CDR3 is 13 residues long. Germline CDR1 and CDR2: MRHNA and SNTAGT. Trimming cost V 5 bases and J 8 bases; bases outside gene matches: 6.

This clonotype was detected only a few times. J is TRBJ2-3 and V is TRBV12-3 or TRBV12-4; TRBD2 matches 7 bases. The V gene end was trimmed by 7 bases and the J gene end by 2 bases; junction bases not matched to a gene: 6. The CDR3 is 14 amino acids. CDR3 sequence reads: CASIGDYTTDTQYF. The CDR3 DNA is TGTGCCAGCATCGGGGACTATACCACAGATACGCAGTATTTT.

The rearrangement links TRBV5-1 to TRBJ1-1; D possibly corresponds to TRBD1 (6 bases). V was pared by 0 bases and J by 5 bases, with 17 bases between. The CDR3 spans 16 residues. Germline loops: CDR1 SGHRS, CDR2 YFSETQ. The CDR3 here is CASSLAGGGIRTEAFF. CDR3 bases: TGCGCCAGCAGCTTGGCTGGAGGGGGTATAAGAACTGAAGCTTTCTTT.

The chain employs TRBV15 and TRBJ1-1; TRBD1 agrees at 7 bases. The V gene's germline CDR1 is LNHNV and CDR2 YYDKDF (reference sequence). The CDR3 sequence is 14 residues long. Trimming at V came to 5 bases and at J to 2 bases, leaving 5 bases not matched to a gene. The CDR3 DNA is TGTGCCACCAGCGAACAGGGGAGTAACACTGAAGCTTTCTTT. Translating gives CATSEQGSNTEAFF.